This T cell receptor (beta chain) was observed in a study of CD8+ T cells in alopecia areata. Once RNA had been extracted, it was reverse transcribed into cDNA to act as the sequencing template. The protocol was immunoSEQ multiplex PCR, while the TCRdb copy is restricted to in-frame clones and leaves out a portion. This sample carries 110,000 or so clones, 55% to 80% of them seen once, and the ten largest clones take around 3%. To note about this clone: No antigen is known for it.

Study-level results: Sequencing of scalp samples also captures resident alphabeta T cells of normal skin. Against the mouse data, patients shared TCRs less clearly, possibly for HLA reasons. Elevated clonality characterized lesional scalp relative to normal scalp, particularly in alopecia totalis/universalis.

Unmatched junction bases numbered 4, after V lost 4 bases and J lost 5 bases. This CDR3 spans 13 amino acids. The germline V gene encodes CDR1 SGHRS and CDR2 YFSETQ. The authors sorted CD4+ and CD8+ T cells from PBMCs. V and J are TRBV5-1 and TRBJ2-7, with 9 bases aligning to TRBD1. The receptor was isolated from a human donor in good health. The sequencing input was CD4+ T cells sorted from blood. The CDR3 region has the DNA TGCGCCAGCAGCGCCGGGACAGGGAACGAGCAGTACTTC. This sequence encodes CASSAGTGNEQYF.